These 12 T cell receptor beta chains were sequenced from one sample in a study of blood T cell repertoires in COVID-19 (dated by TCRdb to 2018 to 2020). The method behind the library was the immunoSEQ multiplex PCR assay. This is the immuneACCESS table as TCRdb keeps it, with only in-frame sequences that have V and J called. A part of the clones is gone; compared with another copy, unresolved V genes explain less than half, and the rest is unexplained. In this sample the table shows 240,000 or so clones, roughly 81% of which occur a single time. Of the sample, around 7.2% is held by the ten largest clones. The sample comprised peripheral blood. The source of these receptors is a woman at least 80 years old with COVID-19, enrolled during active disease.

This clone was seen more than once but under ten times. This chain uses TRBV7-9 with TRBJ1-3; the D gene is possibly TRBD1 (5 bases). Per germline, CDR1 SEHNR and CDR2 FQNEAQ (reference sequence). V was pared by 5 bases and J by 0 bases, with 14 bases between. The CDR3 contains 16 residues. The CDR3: CASSQGAVSSGNTIYF. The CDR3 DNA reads TGTGCCAGCAGCCAGGGCGCGGTGAGCTCTGGAAACACCATATATTTT.

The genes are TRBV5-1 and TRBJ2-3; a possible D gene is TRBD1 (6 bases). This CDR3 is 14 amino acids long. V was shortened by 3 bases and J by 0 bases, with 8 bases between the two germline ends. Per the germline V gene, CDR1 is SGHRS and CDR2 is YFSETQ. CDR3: CASSYRDSTDTQYF. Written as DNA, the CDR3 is TGCGCCAGCAGCTACAGGGACAGCACAGATACGCAGTATTTT.

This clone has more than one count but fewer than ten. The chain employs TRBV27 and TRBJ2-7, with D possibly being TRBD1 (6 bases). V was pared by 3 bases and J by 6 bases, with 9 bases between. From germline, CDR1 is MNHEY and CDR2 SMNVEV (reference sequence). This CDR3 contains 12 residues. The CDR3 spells CASSFQGREQYF. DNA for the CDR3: TGTGCCAGCAGTTTCCAGGGGCGCGAGCAGTACTTC.

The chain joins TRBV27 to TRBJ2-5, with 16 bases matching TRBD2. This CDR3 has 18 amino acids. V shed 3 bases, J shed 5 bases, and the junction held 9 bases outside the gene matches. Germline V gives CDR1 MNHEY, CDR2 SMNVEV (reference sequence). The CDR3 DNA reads TGTGCCAGCAGTTTCCGGGGGACTAGCGGGAGGGCCTGGGAGACCCAGTACTTC. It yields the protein CASSFRGTSGRAWETQYF.

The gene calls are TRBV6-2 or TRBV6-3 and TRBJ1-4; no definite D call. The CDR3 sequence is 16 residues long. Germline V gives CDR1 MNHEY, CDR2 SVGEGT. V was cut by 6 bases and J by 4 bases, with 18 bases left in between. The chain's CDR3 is CASSPWADLLNEKLFF. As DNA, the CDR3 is TGTGCCAGCAGCCCTTGGGCAGACCTGCTTAATGAAAAACTGTTTTTT.

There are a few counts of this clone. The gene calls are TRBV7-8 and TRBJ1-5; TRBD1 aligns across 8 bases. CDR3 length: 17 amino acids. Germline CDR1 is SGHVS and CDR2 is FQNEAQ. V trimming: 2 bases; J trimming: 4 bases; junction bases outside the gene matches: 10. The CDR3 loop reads CASSLSWDRRTNQPQHF. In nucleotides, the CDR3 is TGTGCCAGCAGCTTATCGTGGGACAGGCGAACTAATCAGCCCCAGCATTTT.

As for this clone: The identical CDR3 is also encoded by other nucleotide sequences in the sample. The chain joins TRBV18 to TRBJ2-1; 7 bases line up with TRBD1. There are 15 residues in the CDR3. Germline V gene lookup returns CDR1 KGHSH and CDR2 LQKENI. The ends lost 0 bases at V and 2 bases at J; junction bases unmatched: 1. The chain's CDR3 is CASSPPGTAYNEQFF. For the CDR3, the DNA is TGTGCCAGCTCACCACCGGGGACAGCCTACAATGAGCAGTTCTTC.

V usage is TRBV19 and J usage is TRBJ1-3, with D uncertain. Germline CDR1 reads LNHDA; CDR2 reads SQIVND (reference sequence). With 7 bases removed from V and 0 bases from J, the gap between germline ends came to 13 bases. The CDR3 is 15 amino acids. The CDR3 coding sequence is TGTGCCAGTACGGACTCTAAGAGCTCTGGAAACACCATATATTTT. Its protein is CASTDSKSSGNTIYF.

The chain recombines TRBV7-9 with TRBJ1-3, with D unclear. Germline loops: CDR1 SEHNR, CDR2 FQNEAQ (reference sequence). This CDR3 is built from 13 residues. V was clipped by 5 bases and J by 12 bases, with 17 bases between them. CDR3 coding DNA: TGTGCCAGCAGCGACTTGGGTCCGGGAAACATATATTTT. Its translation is CASSDLGPGNIYF.

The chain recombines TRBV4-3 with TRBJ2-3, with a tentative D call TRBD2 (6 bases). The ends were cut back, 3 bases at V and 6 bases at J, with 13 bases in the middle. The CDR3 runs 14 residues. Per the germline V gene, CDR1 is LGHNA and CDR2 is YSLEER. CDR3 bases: TGCGCCAGCAGCCAGGGGGACTTCGAGGATACGCAGTATTTT. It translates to CASSQGDFEDTQYF.

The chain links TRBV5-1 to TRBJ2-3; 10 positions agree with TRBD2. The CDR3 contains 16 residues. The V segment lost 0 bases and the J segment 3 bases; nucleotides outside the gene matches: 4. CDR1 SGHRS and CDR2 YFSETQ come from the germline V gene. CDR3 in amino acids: CASSLGQRGGTDTQYF. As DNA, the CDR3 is TGCGCCAGCAGCTTGGGACAGCGGGGGGGAACAGATACGCAGTATTTT.

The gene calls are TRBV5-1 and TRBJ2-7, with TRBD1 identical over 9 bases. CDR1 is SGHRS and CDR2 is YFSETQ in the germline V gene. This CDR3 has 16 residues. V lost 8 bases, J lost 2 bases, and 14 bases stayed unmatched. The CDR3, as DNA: TGCGCCAGGGCTACAGGGGGCAGGGTTGGTACCTACGAGCAGTACTTC. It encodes CARATGGRVGTYEQYF.